The 27 T cell receptor beta chains in this list originate from one sample, sequenced in a study of T cells in women clearing cervical HPV infection. TCRdb's copy holds only in-frame clones and misses some; the assay was immunoSEQ multiplex PCR. The sample totals about 23,000 clones; its top ten clones hold roughly 9.1%. The source material was blood buffy coat. The receptors derive from a woman aged 18 to 75 with a cervical HPV16 infection that either progressed to CIN3+ or cleared (not recorded which).

Comments on this clone: The missing CDR3 end, 3 residues past where the read stops, is filled in from the germline J gene. This sequence joins TRBV5-1 and TRBJ2-5, with D possibly matching TRBD1 (8 bases). This CDR3 spans 15 amino acids. The ends were cut back, 0 bases at V and 3 bases at J, with 12 bases in the middle. Germline CDR1 is SGHRS and CDR2 is YFSETQ. The sequenced CDR3 bases are TGCGCCAGCAGCTTGGGACAGGGGAGGGAAGAGACC. Translating it yields CASSLGQGREET. The full CDR3 reads CASSLGQGREETQYF.

Details on this clone: Read data end 3 residues before the CDR3 end; the end is taken from the germline J gene. This chain uses TRBV7-9 with TRBJ1-1; D not resolved. The ends were cut back, 3 bases at V and 6 bases at J, with 11 bases in the middle. Germline CDR1 reads SEHNR; CDR2 reads FQNEAQ (reference sequence). The CDR3 length is 13 residues. The CDR3 region is CASSFGYNPEAFF. Partial CDR3 DNA: TGTGCCAGCAGCTTCGGGTATAATCCTGAA.

As regards this clone: The CDR3 end is not reached by the read, which stops 3 residues before it; the germline J gene fills it in. The chain combines TRBV19 with TRBJ2-5, with TRBD2 matching 7 bases. Germline CDR1 reads LNHDA; CDR2 reads SQIVND (reference sequence). V shed 3 bases and J 6 bases; nucleotides not matched to a gene: 10. The CDR3 has 15 amino acids. The CDR3 DNA, read in part, is TGTGCCAGTAGTATCTGGGGGGGGGATTTGAAGACC. This encodes CASSIWGGDLKT. In full, the CDR3 is CASSIWGGDLKTQYF.

Notes on this clone: The observed sequence ends 3 residues before the CDR3 terminus, with the missing tail filled in from the germline J gene. This sequence joins TRBV7-6 and TRBJ2-1; TRBD2 is a possible D gene (6 bases). Germline CDR1 is SGHVS and CDR2 is FNYEAQ. This CDR3 has 17 amino acids. The V end lost 5 bases, the J end lost 1 base, and 18 bases lay between the germline ends. The sequenced part of the CDR3 DNA is TGTGCCAGCAGCCCGACCTTGGCGGAGGGGTCCTACAATGAG. This gives the protein CASSPTLAEGSYNE. The CDR3 reads in full as CASSPTLAEGSYNEQFF.

CDR3 bases read: TGTGCCAGCAGTTTTGAACAGGACACCGGC. Its translation is CASSFEQDTG. The CDR3 reads in full as CASSFEQDTGYTF. The chain carries TRBV2 and TRBJ1-2; the D gene is possibly TRBD1 (5 bases). The CDR3 is cut off 3 residues early in the read; its end comes from the germline J gene. The CDR3 totals 13 residues. The germline V gene encodes CDR1 SNHLY and CDR2 FYNNEI.

Regarding this clone: Coverage ceases 3 residues before the CDR3 finishes, and the germline J gene fills in the end. The rearrangement joins TRBV6-2 or TRBV6-3 to TRBJ1-1, with 7 positions matching TRBD1. Germline assignment: CDR1 MNHEY and CDR2 SVGEGT. The CDR3 extends over 13 amino acids. With 6 bases clipped from V and 6 bases from J, the junction kept 7 bases outside the gene matches. CDR3 DNA (partial): TGTGCCAGCAGCCAGCGGACAGGCGCTGAA. Encoded protein: CASSQRTGAE. The entire CDR3 protein is CASSQRTGAEAFF.

About this clone itself: The sequence runs out 3 residues before the end of the CDR3; the remainder is reconstructed from the germline J gene. The V and J genes are TRBV5-4 and TRBJ2-3; tentative D call: TRBD2 (6 bases). V gave up 4 bases and J gave up 3 bases, with 9 bases separating them. Germline V CDR1 and CDR2: SGHNT, YYREEE (reference sequence). This CDR3 spans 13 amino acids. The CDR3 here is CASSPGGTDTQYF. CDR3 bases read: TGTGCCAGCAGCCCCGGAGGGACAGATACG.

In regard to this clone: The read terminates 3 residues before the CDR3 end, so the remaining end is supplied by the germline J gene. The V call is TRBV7-3, the J call TRBJ2-1; 7 bases match TRBD2. V gave up 4 bases and J gave up 7 bases; unmatched junction bases: 13. The CDR3 loop spans 16 amino acids. The V gene's germline CDR1 is SGHTA and CDR2 FQGTGA. The CDR3 reads CASSSDGGTLGNEQFF. Incomplete CDR3 DNA: TGTGCCAGCAGCTCGGACGGGGGGACCTTGGGGAATGAG.

Concerning this clone itself: The sequenced fragment ends 3 residues before the CDR3 boundary, so the rest is inferred from the germline J gene. V gene TRBV7-9 combines with J gene TRBJ1-1; 7 bases are shared with TRBD1. The CDR3 is made up of 15 amino acids. The V and J ends lost 5 bases and 5 bases, in that order; junction bases with no gene match: 11. Germline V gene sequence: CDR1 SEHNR, CDR2 FQNEAQ (reference sequence). The CDR3 DNA, read in part, is TGTGCCAGCAGCCGAGGGGGCGGTCAGGGGACTGAA. Its protein is CASSRGGGQGTE. The CDR3 in full is CASSRGGGQGTEAFF.

In the case of this clone: The CDR3 end is not reached by the read, which stops 3 residues before it; the germline J gene fills it in. The V call is TRBV5-1, the J call TRBJ1-1; 9 bases align to TRBD1. CDR3 length: 16 residues. CDR1 and CDR2 from the germline V gene are SGHRS and YFSETQ. J lost 4 bases, V lost 4 bases, and 11 bases had no gene match. The CDR3: CASSATQGAGGTEAFF. The CDR3 bases that were read are TGCGCCAGCAGCGCTACACAGGGGGCCGGGGGCACTGAA.

In the case of this clone: The CDR3 goes on 3 residues after the read ends, and that part is filled in from the germline J gene. The sample holds other DNA sequences that translate to the same CDR3. V usage is TRBV10-3 and J usage is TRBJ2-3, with D maybe TRBD2 (6 bases). This CDR3 comprises 16 residues. CDR1 and CDR2 (germline): ENHRY, SYGVKD. With 3 bases removed from V and 0 bases from J, the gap between germline ends came to 13 bases. Partial CDR3 DNA: TGTGCCATCAGTGATCGTGGACTAACAAGCACAGATACG. It encodes CAISDRGLTSTDT. The full CDR3 reads CAISDRGLTSTDTQYF.

In the case of this clone: Read data end 3 residues before the CDR3 end; the end is taken from the germline J gene. The chain links TRBV10-1 to TRBJ2-2, with 10 bases matching TRBD2. The germline CDR1 and CDR2 sequences are WNHNN and SYGVQD (reference sequence). Trimming took 7 bases from V and 4 from J; bases not matched to a gene: 3. The CDR3 extends over 14 amino acids. CDR3 bases read: TGCGCCAGCAAGGCTAGCGGGGGCACCGGGGAG. Translating gives CASKASGGTGE. In full, the CDR3 reads CASKASGGTGELFF.

Comment on this clone: Sequencing ends 3 residues short of the CDR3 end; the germline J gene provides the rest. This sequence joins TRBV2 and TRBJ2-3, with a weak D call TRBD1 (6 bases). The CDR3 is 15 residues long. CDR1 SNHLY and CDR2 FYNNEI come from the germline V gene. The V and J ends lost 4 bases and 0 bases respectively, with 11 bases between them. Here the CDR3 reads CASSVGRGSTDTQYF. CDR3 DNA (partial): TGTGCCAGCAGTGTAGGCAGGGGTAGCACAGATACG.

About this clone itself: The sequenced fragment ends 3 residues before the CDR3 boundary, so the rest is inferred from the germline J gene. The V call is TRBV19, the J call TRBJ1-2, with TRBD1 as a possible D gene (6 bases). CDR3 length: 13 amino acids. From germline, CDR1 is LNHDA and CDR2 SQIVND (reference sequence). The V gene lost 2 bases and the J gene lost 6 bases, with 10 bases spanning the gap. CDR3 residues: CASSITQGNGYTF. The sequenced part of the CDR3 DNA is TGTGCCAGTAGTATAACACAGGGAAATGGC.

Comment on this clone: The CDR3 end falls 3 residues outside the read, so it is completed with the germline J gene. The chain combines TRBV6-1 with TRBJ2-5, with D unclear. This CDR3 has 16 residues. The germline CDR1 and CDR2 sequences are MNHNS and SASEGT. Between the trimmed V and J ends, which lost 1 base and 5 bases, there was a span of 17 bases. CDR3 bases read: TGTGCCAGCAGTGAAGGTTGGGTTAGGGTTGGGGAGACC. It yields the protein CASSEGWVRVGET. The whole CDR3 reads CASSEGWVRVGETQYF.

Concerning this clone: The read finishes 3 residues shy of the CDR3 end, and the germline J gene is used to complete it. The V call is TRBV5-5, the J call TRBJ2-1; 10 bases are shared with TRBD2. Per the germline V gene, CDR1 is SGHKS and CDR2 is YYEKEE (reference sequence). The CDR3 contains 15 residues. After removal of 1 base from V and 4 bases from J, the junction contained 2 bases not matched to a gene. The CDR3 protein is CASSLSGGAYNEQFF. CDR3 DNA, as far as it was read: TGTGCCAGCAGCTTGAGCGGGGGGGCATACAATGAG.

CDR3 DNA, as far as it was read: TGTGCCAGCAGCCGGGGGACTCAGCCAGGTTATGGC. It specifies CASSRGTQPGYG. The entire CDR3 protein is CASSRGTQPGYGYTF. This chain connects TRBV7-6 to TRBJ1-2, with D possibly TRBD1 on 5 matching bases. Read sequence stops 3 residues before the CDR3 end, and the germline J gene provides the missing end. V was trimmed by 5 bases and J by 5 bases, leaving 18 bases between them. The CDR3 is 15 residues long. The germline V gene has CDR1 SGHVS and CDR2 FNYEAQ. The full variable domain, with the rest looked up from reference TRBV7-6 and TRBJ1-2, is GAGVSQSPRYKVTKRGQDVALRCDPISGHVSLYWYRQALGQGPEFLTYFNYEAQQDKSGLPNDRFSAERPEGSISTLTIQRTEQRDSAMYRCASSRGTQPGYGYTFGSGTRLTVV.

The CDR3: CASRIGLAGIEQFF. The part of the CDR3 DNA that was read is TGTGCCAGCAGAATCGGACTAGCGGGGATTGAG. This chain connects TRBV7-2 to TRBJ2-1, with 12 bases aligning to TRBD2. The sequence runs out 3 residues before the end of the CDR3; the remainder is reconstructed from the germline J gene. The CDR3 totals 14 residues. Germline values: CDR1 SGHTA, CDR2 FQGNSA. The V segment lost 6 bases and the J segment 9 bases; nucleotides outside the gene matches: 6.

As regards this clone: Read coverage stops 3 residues before the CDR3 terminus; the germline J gene supplies the remainder. The chain employs TRBV18 and TRBJ1-2, with D unresolved. Germline CDR1 and CDR2: KGHSH and LQKENI. The CDR3 is 15 amino acids. Between the trimmed V and J ends, which lost 2 bases and 1 base, there was a span of 11 bases. Here the CDR3 reads CASSPWEGLNYGYTF. The CDR3 DNA, read in part, is TGTGCCAGCTCACCATGGGAAGGACTTAACTATGGC.

Remarks on this clone: The read comes to an end 3 residues before the CDR3 does, leaving the germline J gene to fill in the end. The chain employs TRBV10-3 and TRBJ2-1, with a weak D call TRBD1 (5 bases). The V and J ends lost 6 bases and 0 bases respectively, with 9 bases between them. CDR3 length: 14 amino acids. CDR1 is ENHRY and CDR2 is SYGVKD in the germline V gene. The CDR3 reads CAIRSDSSYNEQFF. The covered CDR3 bases are TGTGCCATCAGATCCGACAGCTCCTACAATGAG.

As regards this clone: Read sequence stops 3 residues before the CDR3 end, and the germline J gene provides the missing end. This chain uses TRBV20-1 with TRBJ2-2; 10 bases agree with TRBD2. Unmatched junction bases numbered 2, after V lost 3 bases and J lost 1 base. Germline V gives CDR1 DFQATT, CDR2 SNEGSKA (reference sequence). This CDR3 is 15 amino acids long. This chain's CDR3 is CSARRLAGNTGELFF. CDR3 DNA, as far as it was read: TGCAGTGCTAGGCGACTAGCGGGGAACACCGGGGAG.

For this clone: The sequence runs out 3 residues before the end of the CDR3; the remainder is reconstructed from the germline J gene. The V gene is TRBV19, the J gene TRBJ1-2; perhaps TRBD1 as D (6 bases). Germline V gene sequence: CDR1 LNHDA, CDR2 SQIVND (reference sequence). V was clipped by 3 bases and J by 2 bases, with 16 bases between them. The CDR3 is 16 residues long. The CDR3 spells CASSIVQGRGNYGYTF. CDR3 DNA, as far as it was read: TGTGCCAGTAGTATCGTTCAGGGGAGGGGAAACTATGGC.

Note on this clone: The observed sequence ends 3 residues before the CDR3 terminus, with the missing tail filled in from the germline J gene. The chain couples TRBV28 to TRBJ2-3; TRBD2 aligns across 13 bases. Trimming took 3 bases from V and 6 from J; bases not matched to a gene: 6. This CDR3 is built from 16 residues. CDR1 and CDR2 from the germline V gene are MDHEN and SYDVKM. The covered CDR3 bases are TGTGCCAGCAGTTTCCCTACTAGCGGGGGGGCGGATACG. Its translation: CASSFPTSGGADT. The whole CDR3 protein reads CASSFPTSGGADTQYF.

Comment on this clone: One end of the junction does not line up with germline, which may come from a read error. The read stops 3 residues short of the end of the CDR3; the missing end is completed from the germline J gene. This chain uses TRBV7-3 with TRBJ2-3, with TRBD2 matching 7 bases. CDR3 length: 15 amino acids. Germline CDR1 reads SGHTA; CDR2 reads FQGTGA. The CDR3 sequence: CVSSRSSGTTDTQYF. The CDR3 DNA, read in part, is TGTGTCAGCAGCCGATCTAGCGGTACCACAGATACG.

Worth noting for this clone: Sequencing ends 3 residues short of the CDR3 end; the germline J gene provides the rest. The chain combines TRBV20-1 with TRBJ2-3; the match to TRBD2 covers 11 bases. The trim removed 3 bases at V and 2 bases at J, leaving 13 bases unmatched. The germline V gene has CDR1 DFQATT and CDR2 SNEGSKA (reference sequence). This CDR3 region has 18 residues. The CDR3 bases that were read are TGCAGTGCTAGGAGAGGAACTAGCGGGAGAGAAACCACAGATACG. It specifies CSARRGTSGRETTDT. The CDR3, in full, reads CSARRGTSGRETTDTQYF.

Details on this clone: The read ends 3 residues shy of where the CDR3 ends; the end is completed using the germline J gene. The chain combines TRBV14 with TRBJ2-2; D is ambiguous. CDR3 length: 14 residues. Trimming removed 4 bases at V and 4 bases at J, with 10 bases between. Germline-derived CDR1 and CDR2 are SGHDN and FVKESK. CDR3 DNA (partial): TGTGCCAGCAGCCCCCTAGTTAGCACCGGGGAG. Translated: CASSPLVSTGE. The full CDR3 protein reads CASSPLVSTGELFF.

With respect to this clone: The read finishes 3 residues shy of the CDR3 end, and the germline J gene is used to complete it. V and J are TRBV5-1 and TRBJ2-7; D is possibly TRBD1 (7 bases). Germline V lookup: CDR1 SGHRS, CDR2 YFSETQ. Trimming removed 0 bases at V and 5 bases at J, with 18 bases between. The CDR3 contains 16 residues. CDR3 residues: CASSLDLGGGKDEQYF. The sequenced part of the CDR3 DNA is TGCGCCAGCAGCTTGGATCTTGGAGGGGGCAAGGACGAG.